The rows below give T cell receptor beta chains drawn from one sample of a study of beta chain features in type 1 diabetes. Generated by immunoSEQ multiplex PCR, the TCRdb table keeps only in-frame clones and is missing some. The sample lists 600,000 to 700,000 clones, around an eighth occurring once. The sample was naive CD4+ T cells from blood. These TCRs come from a young man with type 1 diabetes. Each CDR3 is given with its conserved first and last residue. A D gene is named only where the DNA matches it firmly. Expanded clones are given a class, and other clones once, few, many or no size at all.

V	J	size	D	DNA	CDR3
TRBV10-2	TRBJ1-4	-	-	TGCGCCAGCCAAGACGGACTTAATGAAAAACTGTTTTTT	CASQDGLNEKLFF
TRBV6-1	TRBJ2-5	few	-	TGTGCCAGCAGTTGGGGCCAAGAGACCCAGTACTTC	CASSWGQETQYF
TRBV7-2	TRBJ1-5	few	-	TGTGCCAGCAGCTTAGCTGGGGGCGGCAGCAATCAGCCCCAGCATTTT	CASSLAGGGSNQPQHF
TRBV13	TRBJ1-6	-	-	TGTGCCAGCAGCTCAGGGGATTTTCCCCTCCACTTT	CASSSGDFPLHF
TRBV4-1	TRBJ1-5	few	TRBD1	TGCGCCAGCAGCCAAGTTCCAAATACAGGGGTCAGCAATCAGCCCCAGCATTTT	CASSQVPNTGVSNQPQHF
TRBV11-1	TRBJ2-6	-	-	TGTGCCAGCAGCCCTCGAAGATCTGGGGCCAACGTCCTGACTTTC	CASSPRRSGANVLTF
TRBV27	TRBJ2-1	-	TRBD1	TGTGCCAGCAGTTTATTACAGGGGGCGCGGAATGAGCAGTTCTTC	CASSLLQGARNEQFF
TRBV29-1	TRBJ2-1	-	TRBD1	TGCAGCGTTGAAAAGGGGCAGGGGGTATACAATGAGCAGTTCTTC	CSVEKGQGVYNEQFF
TRBV29-1	TRBJ2-1	-	-	TGCAGCGTTGCCGAAACCGGGTTCTCCTACAATGAGCAGTTCTTC	CSVAETGFSYNEQFF
TRBV27	TRBJ1-6	-	TRBD1	TGTGCCAGCAGTTCACATCCCGGACAGGGGGCAAGCTATAATTCACCCCTCCACTTT	CASSSHPGQGASYNSPLHF
TRBV7-8	TRBJ1-6	-	TRBD1	TGTGCCAGCAGCGCCATCGGGACAGGAGTTGCACCCCTCCACTTT	CASSAIGTGVAPLHF
TRBV4-1	TRBJ1-2	few	-	TGCGCCAGCAGCCACCGCGGGGGTAACGACTATGGCTACACCTTC	CASSHRGGNDYGYTF
TRBV5-1	TRBJ2-5	few	-	TGCGCCAGCACCTCCACGGCGGAAGAGACCCAGTACTTC	CASTSTAEETQYF
TRBV30	TRBJ1-1	-	-	TGTGCCTGGGCTACGGGGCCTGAAGCTTTCTTT	CAWATGPEAFF
TRBV28	TRBJ2-7	few	TRBD1	TGTGCCAGCACCACCCCGGACAGGGCCTTCTCCTACGAGCAGTACTTC	CASTTPDRAFSYEQYF
TRBV9	TRBJ2-5	few	-	TGTGCCAGCAGCGTAGAGCTTCGCGGTAGAGAGACCCAGTACTTC	CASSVELRGRETQYF
TRBV4-1	TRBJ1-4	-	TRBD1	TGCGCCAGCAGCATACGGACAGGGTATGAAAAACTGTTTTTT	CASSIRTGYEKLFF
TRBV6-1	TRBJ2-1	-	-	TGTGCCAGTGCCAGGAGGGGGGCCTCCTACAATGAGCAGTTCTTC	CASARRGASYNEQFF
TRBV9	TRBJ2-7	-	-	TGTGCCAGCAGCGTAGCGGCCGGAGGCCCCTACGAGCAGTACTTC	CASSVAAGGPYEQYF
TRBV6-6	TRBJ2-5	few	-	TGTGCCAGCAGTGAGAGGGAGGGGGGGCACGAGACCCAGTACTTC	CASSEREGGHETQYF
TRBV12-5	TRBJ2-2	-	-	TGTGCTAGTGTCGAGAACACCGGGGAGCTGTTTTTT	CASVENTGELFF
TRBV6-6	TRBJ1-1	few	-	TGTGCCAGCAAGGAAGCTTTCTTT	CASKEAFF
TRBV6-5	TRBJ2-1	few	-	TGTGCCAGCAGCTCGGGGGTGGGCAATGAGCAGTTCTTC	CASSSGVGNEQFF
TRBV10-1	TRBJ1-1	few	TRBD1	TGCGCCAGCAGTGATGAGGGACAGAAAGCTTTCTTT	CASSDEGQKAFF
TRBV4-1	TRBJ2-7	-	TRBD1	TGCGCCAGCAGCCAAGAGGACAGGAGCTCCTACGAGCAGTACTTC	CASSQEDRSSYEQYF
TRBV6-5	TRBJ2-3	-	-	TGTGCCATCACTCCGAGGGGCACAGATACGCAGTATTTT	CAITPRGTDTQYF
TRBV30	TRBJ2-7	few	-	TGTGCCTGGAGCCGAGGGGGGTACGAGCAGTACTTC	CAWSRGGYEQYF
TRBV2	TRBJ2-7	few	-	TGTGCCAGCAGTTCACAGGGTAGTTCCTACGAGCAGTACTTC	CASSSQGSSYEQYF
TRBV7-2	TRBJ1-2	-	-	TGTGCCAGCAGCTTAAAACAGGGATCAGTTGGGGGCTACACCTTC	CASSLKQGSVGGYTF
TRBV30	TRBJ1-1	-	-	TGTGCCTGGAGGTATCCACAGGGTTACACTGAAGCTTTCTTT	CAWRYPQGYTEAFF
TRBV6-5	TRBJ1-5	-	-	TGTGCCAGCAGTTACACAGGCAATCAGCCCCAGCATTTT	CASSYTGNQPQHF
TRBV7-9	TRBJ2-1	few	-	TGTGCCAGCAGTTTCAAATGGGACTTGAGGACTTACAATGAGCAGTTCTTC	CASSFKWDLRTYNEQFF
TRBV30	TRBJ2-2	-	TRBD2	TGTGCCTGGAGTGTAACGGGAGGATGGTACACCGGGGAGCTGTTTTTT	CAWSVTGGWYTGELFF
TRBV5-4	TRBJ2-3	few	TRBD2	TGTGCCAGCAGCTTGGGCGGGGGATCTCGAACCCCCGGGACGCAGTATTTT	CASSLGGGSRTPGTQYF
TRBV29-1	TRBJ1-1	few	TRBD1	TGCAGCGTTGCCACAGGGGGCGGCACTGAAGCTTTCTTT	CSVATGGGTEAFF
TRBV5-6	TRBJ1-6	few	TRBD1	TGTGCCAGCAGCTTTACAGGGGTTGGGGATTCACCCCTCCACTTT	CASSFTGVGDSPLHF
TRBV30	TRBJ1-3	-	-	TGTGCCTGGACCCGGGACTCGATCTCTGGAAACACCATATATTTT	CAWTRDSISGNTIYF
TRBV30	TRBJ1-3	-	-	TGTGCCTGGAGTGCGAAGCAAGGAAACACCATATATTTT	CAWSAKQGNTIYF
TRBV30	TRBJ2-7	-	-	TGTGCCTGGAGCGGCCTGTCAGAGAGCTCCTACGAGCAGTACTTC	CAWSGLSESSYEQYF
TRBV7-7	TRBJ2-6	-	-	TGTGCTAGCAGCCCGGGGCCGTTTACTGGGGCCAACGTCCTGACTTTC	CASSPGPFTGANVLTF
TRBV4-1	TRBJ2-6	few	-	TGCGCCAGCAGCACATTACCAAGGAGCTCTGGGGCCAATGTCCTGACTTTC	CASSTLPRSSGANVLTF
TRBV7-9	TRBJ1-5	-	-	TGTGCCAGCAGCTTATTCGGCGACTTGAGCAATCAGCCCCAGCATTTT	CASSLFGDLSNQPQHF
TRBV19	TRBJ1-5	-	-	TGTGCCAGTGGGAGCTATCAGCCCCAGCATTTT	CASGSYQPQHF
TRBV30	TRBJ1-4	few	-	TGTGCCTTAAGGAGTTCAACTAATGAAAAACTGTTTTTT	CALRSSTNEKLFF
TRBV6-5	TRBJ2-7	-	TRBD1	TGTGCCAGCAGTGAGGGGACAGCCTACGAGCAGTACTTC	CASSEGTAYEQYF
TRBV2	TRBJ1-1	few	-	TGTGCCAGCATTGGAGACTACTCCGGGAACACTGAAGCTTTCTTT	CASIGDYSGNTEAFF
TRBV6-1	TRBJ1-2	once	-	TGTGCCAGCAGTGAAACCCAGGGCCCTGGCTACACCTTC	CASSETQGPGYTF
TRBV7-2	TRBJ2-3	-	-	TGTGCCAGCAGCTTAACCATTAGCACAGATACGCAGTATTTT	CASSLTISTDTQYF
TRBV6-1	TRBJ2-3	few	-	TGTGCCAGCAGTGACCAACTAGTTAGCACAGATACGCAGTATTTT	CASSDQLVSTDTQYF